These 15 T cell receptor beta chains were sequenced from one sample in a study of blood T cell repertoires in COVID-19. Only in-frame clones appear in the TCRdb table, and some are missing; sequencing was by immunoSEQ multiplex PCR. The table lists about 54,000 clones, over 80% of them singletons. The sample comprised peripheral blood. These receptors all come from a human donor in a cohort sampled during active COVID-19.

CDR3 sequence: CASRRTGQDGYTF. CDR3 DNA: TGTGCCAGCCGGCGGACAGGCCAAGATGGCTACACCTTC. This chain connects TRBV6-6 to TRBJ1-2; the match to TRBD1 covers 7 bases. Germline values: CDR1 MNHNY, CDR2 SVGAGI (reference sequence). This CDR3 is 13 amino acids long. After removal of 8 bases from V and 6 bases from J, the junction contained 9 bases not matched to a gene.

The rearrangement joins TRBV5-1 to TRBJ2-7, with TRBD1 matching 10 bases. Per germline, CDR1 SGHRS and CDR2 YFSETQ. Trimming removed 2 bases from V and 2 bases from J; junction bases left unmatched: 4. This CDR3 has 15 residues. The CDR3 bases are TGCGCCAGCAGCTTCCAGACAGGGGGCCCCTACGAGCAGTACTTC. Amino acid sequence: CASSFQTGGPYEQYF.

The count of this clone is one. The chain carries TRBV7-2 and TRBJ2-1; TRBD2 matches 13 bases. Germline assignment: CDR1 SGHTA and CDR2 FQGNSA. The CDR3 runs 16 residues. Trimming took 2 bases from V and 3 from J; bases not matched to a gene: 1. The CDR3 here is CASSLTSGGVYNEQFF. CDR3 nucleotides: TGTGCCAGCAGCTTAACTAGCGGGGGGGTCTACAATGAGCAGTTCTTC.

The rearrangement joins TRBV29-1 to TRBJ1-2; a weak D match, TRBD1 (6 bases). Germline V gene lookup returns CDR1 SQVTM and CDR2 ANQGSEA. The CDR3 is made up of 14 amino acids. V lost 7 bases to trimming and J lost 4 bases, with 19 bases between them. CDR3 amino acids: CSAKMDRRPYGYTF. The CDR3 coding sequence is TGCAGCGCAAAAATGGACAGACGTCCCTATGGCTACACCTTC.

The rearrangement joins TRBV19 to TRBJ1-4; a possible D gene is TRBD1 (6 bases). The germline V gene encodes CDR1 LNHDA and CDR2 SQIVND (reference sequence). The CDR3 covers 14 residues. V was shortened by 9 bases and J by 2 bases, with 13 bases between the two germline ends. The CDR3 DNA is TGTGCCAGCCGCACAGGGACCACTAATGAAAAACTGTTTTTT. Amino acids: CASRTGTTNEKLFF.

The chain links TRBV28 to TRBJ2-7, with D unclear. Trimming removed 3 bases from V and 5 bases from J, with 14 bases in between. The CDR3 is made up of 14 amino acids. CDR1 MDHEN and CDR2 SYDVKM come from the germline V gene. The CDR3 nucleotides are TGTGCCAGCAGTTTTCATGCGGTTTTAAACGAGCAGTACTTC. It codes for CASSFHAVLNEQYF.

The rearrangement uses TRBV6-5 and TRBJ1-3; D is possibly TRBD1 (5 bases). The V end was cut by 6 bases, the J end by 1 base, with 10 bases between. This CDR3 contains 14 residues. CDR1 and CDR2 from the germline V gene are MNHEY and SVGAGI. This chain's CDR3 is CASRGGSSGNTIYF. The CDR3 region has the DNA TGTGCCAGCAGGGGGGGGTCTTCTGGAAACACCATATATTTT.

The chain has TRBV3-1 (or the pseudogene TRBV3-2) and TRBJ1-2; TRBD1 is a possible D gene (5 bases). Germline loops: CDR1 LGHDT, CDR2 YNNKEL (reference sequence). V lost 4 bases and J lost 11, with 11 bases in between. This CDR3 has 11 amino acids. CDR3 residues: CASSRSGGYTF. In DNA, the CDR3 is TGTGCCAGCAGCCGAAGTGGGGGGTACACCTTC.

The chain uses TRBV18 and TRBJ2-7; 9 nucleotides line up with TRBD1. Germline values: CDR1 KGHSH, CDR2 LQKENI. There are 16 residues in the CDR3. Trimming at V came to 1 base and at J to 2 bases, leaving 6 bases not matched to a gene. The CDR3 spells CASSPRVDRGTYEQYF. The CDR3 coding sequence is TGTGCCAGCTCACCACGAGTGGACAGGGGAACCTACGAGCAGTACTTC.

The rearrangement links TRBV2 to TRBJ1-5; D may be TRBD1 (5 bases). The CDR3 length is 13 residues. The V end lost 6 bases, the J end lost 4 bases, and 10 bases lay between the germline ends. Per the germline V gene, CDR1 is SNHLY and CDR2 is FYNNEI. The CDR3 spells CASRRQINQPQHF. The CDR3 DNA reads TGTGCCAGCAGACGACAGATTAATCAGCCCCAGCATTTT.

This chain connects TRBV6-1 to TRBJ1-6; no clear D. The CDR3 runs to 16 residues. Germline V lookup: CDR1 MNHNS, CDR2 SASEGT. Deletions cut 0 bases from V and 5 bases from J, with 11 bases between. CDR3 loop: CASSEALGSNNSPLHF. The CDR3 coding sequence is TGTGCCAGCAGTGAAGCGCTGGGGAGTAATAATTCACCCCTCCACTTT.

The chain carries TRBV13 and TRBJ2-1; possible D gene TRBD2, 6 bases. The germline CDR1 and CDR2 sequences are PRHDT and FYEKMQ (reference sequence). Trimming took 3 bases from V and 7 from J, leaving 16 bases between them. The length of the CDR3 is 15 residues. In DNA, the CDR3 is TGTGCCAGCAGCTTTGGGCGGGGCTTCGGGAATGAGCAGTTCTTC. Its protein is CASSFGRGFGNEQFF.

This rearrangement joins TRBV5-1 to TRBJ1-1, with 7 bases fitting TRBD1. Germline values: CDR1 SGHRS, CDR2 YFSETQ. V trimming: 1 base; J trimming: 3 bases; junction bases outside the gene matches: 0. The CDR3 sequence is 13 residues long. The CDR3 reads CASSLTGDTEAFF. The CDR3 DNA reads TGCGCCAGCAGCTTGACAGGGGACACTGAAGCTTTCTTT.

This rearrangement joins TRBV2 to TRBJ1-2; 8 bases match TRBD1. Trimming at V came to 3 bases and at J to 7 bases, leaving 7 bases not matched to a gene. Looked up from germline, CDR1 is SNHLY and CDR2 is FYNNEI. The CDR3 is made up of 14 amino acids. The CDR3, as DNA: TGTGCCAGCAGTGACCCGGACAGGGCTGGTGGCTACACCTTC. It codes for CASSDPDRAGGYTF.

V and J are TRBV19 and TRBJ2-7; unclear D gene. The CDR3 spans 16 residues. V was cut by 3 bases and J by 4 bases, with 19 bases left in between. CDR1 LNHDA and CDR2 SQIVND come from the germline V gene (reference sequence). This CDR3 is CASSIGGEAADYEQYF. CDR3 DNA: TGTGCCAGTAGTATTGGCGGCGAGGCAGCCGATTACGAGCAGTACTTC.